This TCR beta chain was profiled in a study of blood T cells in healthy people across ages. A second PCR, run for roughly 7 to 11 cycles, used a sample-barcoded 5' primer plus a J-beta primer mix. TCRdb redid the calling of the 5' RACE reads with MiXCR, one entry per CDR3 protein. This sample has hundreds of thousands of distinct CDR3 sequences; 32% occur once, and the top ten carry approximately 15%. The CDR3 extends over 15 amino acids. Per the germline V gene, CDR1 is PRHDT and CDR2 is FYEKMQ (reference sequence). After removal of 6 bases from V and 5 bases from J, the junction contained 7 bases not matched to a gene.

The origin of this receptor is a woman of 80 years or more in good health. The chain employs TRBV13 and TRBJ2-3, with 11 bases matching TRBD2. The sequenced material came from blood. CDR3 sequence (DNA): TGTGCCAGCAGTTTTCTAGCGGGGGGCATAGATACGCAGTATTTT. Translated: CASSFLAGGIDTQYF.